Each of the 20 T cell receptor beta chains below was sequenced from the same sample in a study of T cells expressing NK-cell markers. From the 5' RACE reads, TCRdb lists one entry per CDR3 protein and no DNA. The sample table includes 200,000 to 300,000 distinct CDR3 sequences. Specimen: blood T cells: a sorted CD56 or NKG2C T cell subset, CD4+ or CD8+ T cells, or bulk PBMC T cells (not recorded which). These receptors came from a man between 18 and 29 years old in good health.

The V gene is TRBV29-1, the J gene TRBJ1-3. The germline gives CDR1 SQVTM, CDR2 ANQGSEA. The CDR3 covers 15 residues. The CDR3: CSVETVKGKPNTIYF.

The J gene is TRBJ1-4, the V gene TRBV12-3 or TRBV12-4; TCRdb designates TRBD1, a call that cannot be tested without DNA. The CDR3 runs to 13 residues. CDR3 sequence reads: CASQGTGGEKLFF.

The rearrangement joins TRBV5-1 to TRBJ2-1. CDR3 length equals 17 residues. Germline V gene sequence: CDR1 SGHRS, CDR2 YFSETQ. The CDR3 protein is CASSTDLSSSSYNEQFF.

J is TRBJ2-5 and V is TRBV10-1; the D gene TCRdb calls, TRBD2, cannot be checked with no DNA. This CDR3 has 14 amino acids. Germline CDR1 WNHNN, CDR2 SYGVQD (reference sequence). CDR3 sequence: CASSEGVPPETQYF.

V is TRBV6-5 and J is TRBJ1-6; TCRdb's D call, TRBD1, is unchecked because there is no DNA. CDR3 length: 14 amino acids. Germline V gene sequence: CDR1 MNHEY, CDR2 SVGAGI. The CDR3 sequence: CASSYSDSNSPLHF.

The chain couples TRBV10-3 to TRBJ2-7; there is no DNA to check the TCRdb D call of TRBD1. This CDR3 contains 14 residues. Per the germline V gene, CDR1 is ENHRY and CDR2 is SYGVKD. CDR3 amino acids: CAISVGTGAYEQYF.

The CDR3 protein is CASSTAQGYEQFF. The gene calls are TRBV7-2 and TRBJ2-1; lacking DNA, the TRBD1 call made by TCRdb goes unchecked. CDR1 and CDR2 (germline): SGHTA, FQGNSA. The CDR3 sequence is 13 residues long.

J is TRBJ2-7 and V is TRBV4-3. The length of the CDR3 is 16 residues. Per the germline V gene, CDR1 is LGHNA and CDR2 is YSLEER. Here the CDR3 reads CASSQYSRVRNSEQYF.

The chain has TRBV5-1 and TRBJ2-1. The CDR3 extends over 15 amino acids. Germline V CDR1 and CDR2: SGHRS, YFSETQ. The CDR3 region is CASSAGSMSYNEQFF.

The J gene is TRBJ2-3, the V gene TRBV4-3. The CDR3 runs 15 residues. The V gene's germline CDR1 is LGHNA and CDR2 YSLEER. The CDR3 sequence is CASSRQFGGTDTQYF.

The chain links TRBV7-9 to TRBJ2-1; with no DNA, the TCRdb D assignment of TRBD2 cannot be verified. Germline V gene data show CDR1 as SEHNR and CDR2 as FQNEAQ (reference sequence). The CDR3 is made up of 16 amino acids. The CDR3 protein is CASSPPTSGGGNEQFF. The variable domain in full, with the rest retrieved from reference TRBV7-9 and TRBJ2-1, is DTGVSQNPRHKITKRGQNVTFRCDPISEHNRLYWYRQTLGQGPEFLTYFQNEAQLEKSRLLSDRFSAERPKGSFSTLEIQRTEQGDSAMYLCASSPPTSGGGNEQFFGPGTRLTVL.

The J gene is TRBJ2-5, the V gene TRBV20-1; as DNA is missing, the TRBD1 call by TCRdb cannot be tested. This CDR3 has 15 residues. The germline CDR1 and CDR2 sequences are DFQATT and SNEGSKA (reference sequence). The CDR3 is CSANFRDRGPQTQYF.

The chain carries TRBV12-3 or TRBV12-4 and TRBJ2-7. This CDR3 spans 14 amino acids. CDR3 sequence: CASSFPPNSYEQYF.

CDR3: CASRSSGLLYEQYF. The chain joins TRBV6-1 to TRBJ2-7; TCRdb returns TRBD2, unconfirmable since there is no DNA. Per the germline V gene, CDR1 is MNHNS and CDR2 is SASEGT. CDR3 size: 14 residues.

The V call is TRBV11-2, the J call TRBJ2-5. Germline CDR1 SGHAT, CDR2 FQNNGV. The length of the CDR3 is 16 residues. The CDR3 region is CASSFGYTMNQETQYF.

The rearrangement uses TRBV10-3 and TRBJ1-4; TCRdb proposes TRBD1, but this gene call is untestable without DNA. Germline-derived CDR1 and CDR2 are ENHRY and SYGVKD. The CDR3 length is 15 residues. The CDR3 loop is CATFPGKASNEKLFF.

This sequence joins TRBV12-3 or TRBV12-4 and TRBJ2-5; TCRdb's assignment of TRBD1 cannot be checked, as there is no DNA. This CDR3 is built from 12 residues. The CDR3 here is CASSTTGETQYF.

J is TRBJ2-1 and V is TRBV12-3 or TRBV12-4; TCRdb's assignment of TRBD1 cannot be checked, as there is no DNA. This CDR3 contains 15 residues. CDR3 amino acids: CASSLRQGAYNEQFF.

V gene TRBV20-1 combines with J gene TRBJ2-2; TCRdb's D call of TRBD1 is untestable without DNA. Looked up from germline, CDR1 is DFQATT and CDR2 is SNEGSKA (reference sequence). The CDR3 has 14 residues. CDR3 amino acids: CSARQGANTGELFF.

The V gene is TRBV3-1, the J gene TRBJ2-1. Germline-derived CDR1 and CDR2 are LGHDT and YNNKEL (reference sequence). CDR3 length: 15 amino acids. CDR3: CASRGYGGPYNEQFF.